This T cell receptor (beta chain) was obtained from a study of cytomegalovirus exposure and HLA in healthy donors. Study outcomes and limitations: In a later analysis, donors in an Asian-associated ancestry cluster reportedly had fewer N-insertions in productive TCRs than the cohort mean.

This clone was seen a few times. Its specificity is unknown. CDR3 length: 13 amino acids. Trimming took off 9 bases at V and 6 bases at J, with 15 bases between the two ends. From germline, CDR1 is LNHNV and CDR2 YYDKDF (reference sequence). Amplification used 60 Vbeta primers and 13 Jbeta primers. In the authors' workflow: In a later analysis, the count reached 75 million to 90 million unique TCR beta chains, with approximately 11 million shared. TCRdb's copy holds only in-frame clones and misses some; the assay was immunoSEQ multiplex PCR. V, J and clone size were drawn from that table, and D and trimming were deduced from the DNA. The sample holds under 150,000 clones, 82% seen once.

The specimen was PBMCs. The source is a male donor in good health and CMV-seronegative. This chain links TRBV15 with TRBJ2-1; weak D call: TRBD2 (6 bases). CDR3 sequence: CATGKTEGNEQFF. CDR3 DNA: TGTGCCACGGGGAAGACGGAGGGCAATGAGCAGTTCTTC.